Following are 5 T cell receptor beta chains from one sample sequenced in a study of T cells in Graves' hyperthyroidism and ophthalmopathy. RNA transcripts yielded amplified TCR beta CDR3 regions. An initial round of RT-PCR targeting the TCR CDR3 relied on the HTBI primer set. TCRdb re-derived calls from the multiplex PCR reads in MiXCR, one entry per CDR3 protein. Of 700,000 to 850,000 distinct CDR3 sequences listed, just over 35% were seen once; the top ten hold approximately 31%. The sample taken for sequencing was blood. Receptor source: a woman aged 35 to 49 with Graves' hyperthyroidism.

Points on this clonotype: Possible read error: a much larger clone is one base away. The chain recombines TRBV10-3 with TRBJ1-3; no clear D. The CDR3 consists of 15 residues. Germline loops: CDR1 ENHRY, CDR2 SYGVKD. V dropped 4 bases and J dropped 0 bases, with 10 bases sitting between them. Here the CDR3 reads CAISVQGNSGNTIYF. DNA of the CDR3: TGTGCCATCAGTGTCCAAGGCAACTCTGGAAACACCATATATTTT.

V and J are TRBV29-1 and TRBJ2-2, with D unresolved. The V gene's germline CDR1 is SQVTM and CDR2 ANQGSEA. The CDR3 extends over 16 amino acids. Trimming removed 0 bases from V and 3 bases from J, with 14 bases in between. CDR3 loop: CSVEDLSVGDTGELFF. For the CDR3, the DNA is TGCAGCGTTGAAGATCTATCGGTCGGTGACACCGGGGAGCTGTTTTTT.

J is TRBJ2-5 and V is TRBV6-2 or TRBV6-3; 9 bases line up with TRBD2. The CDR3 runs to 14 residues. Germline V gene sequence: CDR1 MNHEY, CDR2 SVGEGT. For the CDR3, the DNA is TGTGTCGCCATGACTAGCGGATTTCAAGAGACCCAGTACTTC. Its translation is CVAMTSGFQETQYF.

This clonotype came up many times. The chain uses TRBV10-3 and TRBJ2-7; D call uncertain. V dropped 0 bases and J dropped 2 bases, with 8 bases sitting between them. CDR3 size: 14 residues. Germline CDR1 reads ENHRY; CDR2 reads SYGVKD. The CDR3 is CAISESLGAYEQYF. The CDR3 nucleotides are TGTGCCATCAGTGAGTCGCTAGGTGCCTACGAGCAGTACTTC.

This chain joins TRBV2 and TRBJ2-5, with 11 bases identical to TRBD2. The J call may be mistaken, given a closer DNA end match to TRBJ2-1. The CDR3 is 18 amino acids. The germline gives CDR1 SNHLY, CDR2 FYNNEI. The CDR3 DNA reads as TGTGCCAGCAGTGAAATCAGGTTAGCGGGAGGGGTCTACAATGAGCAGTTCTTC. It codes for CASSEIRLAGGVYNEQFF.